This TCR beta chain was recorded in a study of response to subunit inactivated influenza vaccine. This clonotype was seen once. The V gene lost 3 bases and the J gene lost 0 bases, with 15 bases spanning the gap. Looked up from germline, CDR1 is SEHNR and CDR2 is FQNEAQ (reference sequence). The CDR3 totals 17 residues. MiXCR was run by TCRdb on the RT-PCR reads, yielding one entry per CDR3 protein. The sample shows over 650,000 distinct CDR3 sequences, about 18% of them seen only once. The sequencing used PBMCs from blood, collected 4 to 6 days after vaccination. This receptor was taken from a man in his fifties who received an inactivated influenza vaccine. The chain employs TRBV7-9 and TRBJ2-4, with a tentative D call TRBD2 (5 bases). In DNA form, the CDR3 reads TGTGCCAGCAGCTTCGTTCGGGGAGCTTTAGCCAAAAACATTCAGTACTTC. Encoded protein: CASSFVRGALAKNIQYF.